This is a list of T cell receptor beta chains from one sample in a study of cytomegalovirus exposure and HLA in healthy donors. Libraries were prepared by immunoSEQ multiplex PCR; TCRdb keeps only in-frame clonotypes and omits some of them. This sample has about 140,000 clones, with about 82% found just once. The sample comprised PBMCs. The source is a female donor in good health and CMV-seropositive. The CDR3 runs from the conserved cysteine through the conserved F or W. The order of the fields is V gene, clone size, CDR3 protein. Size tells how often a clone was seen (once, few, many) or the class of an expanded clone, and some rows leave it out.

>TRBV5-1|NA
CASSAGTGTLTGELFF
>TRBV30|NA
CAWSPLGGSLAGAYNEQFF
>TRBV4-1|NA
CASSLQPARGGNYGYTF
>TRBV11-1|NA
CASSLGQGNYNEQFF
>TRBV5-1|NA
CASNRLASDTGELFF
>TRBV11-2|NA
CASSLQGSTGELFF
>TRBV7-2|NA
CASSLDPRLAGGETQYF
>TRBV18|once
CASSPQTGGSEAFF
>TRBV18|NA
CASSPRVDSNSPLHF
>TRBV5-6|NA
CASSPRQYSNQPQHF
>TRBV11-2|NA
CASSVQLLAKYNEQFF
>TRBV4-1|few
CASSQDQASKETQYF
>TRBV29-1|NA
CSVEFVGQTNTEAFF
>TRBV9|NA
CASSATQGNTEAFF
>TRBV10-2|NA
CASSRVHYNSPLHF
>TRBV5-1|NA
CASSQSGLAGSRVYF
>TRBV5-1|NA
CASSLELNTGELFF
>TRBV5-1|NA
CASSLLPGEARTGYTF
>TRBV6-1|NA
CASTPPTGISYEQYF
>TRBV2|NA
CASSGLLIGGYTF
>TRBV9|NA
CASSAQGYNQPQHF
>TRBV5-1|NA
CASSLVPSGNRQETQYF
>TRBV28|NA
CASTGTGGWQPQHF
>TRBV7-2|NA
CASSLGLAGELFF
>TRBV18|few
CASSPAGMGQPQHF
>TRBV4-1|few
CASSQQYSGTVPSGNTIYF
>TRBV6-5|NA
CASKGVYTEAFF
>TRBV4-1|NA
CASSQGGDRSSNTIYF
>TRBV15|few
CATSRDQGSGNTIYF
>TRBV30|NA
CAWSRGRRREQYF
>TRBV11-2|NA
CASSLDRGRPHSGNTIYF
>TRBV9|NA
CASSVGHRDGYTF
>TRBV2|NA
CASSERRNYEQYF
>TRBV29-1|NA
CSVVGTTTEAFF
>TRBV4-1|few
CASSRQGMQPQHF
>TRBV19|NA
CASSIEPSGSSYEQYF
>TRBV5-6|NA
CASSLGGFSYEQYF
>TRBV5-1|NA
CASSLVGSRSSSGNTIYF